This T cell receptor beta chain was recovered during a study of patients and donors after allogeneic stem cell transplantation. TCRdb called the RT-PCR reads again in MiXCR, with one record for every CDR3 protein. The table lists under 200,000 distinct CDR3 sequences, about 24% of them singletons, with more than 25% in the top ten. Germline V lookup: CDR1 LGHNA, CDR2 YSLEER. The CDR3 has 15 residues. The ends were cut back, 0 bases at V and 8 bases at J, with 16 bases in the middle. Sample: blood, either unsorted or a sorted T cell fraction (not recorded which). The sequence was obtained from a human donor who was either an allogeneic HSCT recipient or a stem cell or donor lymphocyte infusion donor (not recorded which). It is not recorded whose cells these are; they may come from a transplant donor. The chain couples TRBV4-3 to TRBJ1-2; D is ambiguous. The CDR3 region has the DNA TGCGCCAGCAGCCAAGAAGGCGGAGGAGGTTACGGCTACACCTTC. It specifies CASSQEGGGGYGYTF.